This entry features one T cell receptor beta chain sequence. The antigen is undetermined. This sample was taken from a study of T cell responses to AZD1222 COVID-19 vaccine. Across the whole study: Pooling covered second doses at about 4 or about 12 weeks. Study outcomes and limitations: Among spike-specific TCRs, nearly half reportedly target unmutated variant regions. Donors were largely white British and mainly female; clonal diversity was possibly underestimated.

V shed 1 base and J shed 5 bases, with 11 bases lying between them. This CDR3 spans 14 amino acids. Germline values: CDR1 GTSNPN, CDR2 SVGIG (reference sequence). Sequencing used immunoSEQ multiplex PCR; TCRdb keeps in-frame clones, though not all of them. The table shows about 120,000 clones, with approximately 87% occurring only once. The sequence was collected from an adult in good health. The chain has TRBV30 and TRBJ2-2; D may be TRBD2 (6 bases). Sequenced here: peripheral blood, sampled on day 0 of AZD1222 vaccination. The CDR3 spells CAWSGGVLTGELFF. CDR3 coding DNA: TGTGCCTGGAGTGGCGGGGTTCTAACCGGGGAGCTGTTTTTT.